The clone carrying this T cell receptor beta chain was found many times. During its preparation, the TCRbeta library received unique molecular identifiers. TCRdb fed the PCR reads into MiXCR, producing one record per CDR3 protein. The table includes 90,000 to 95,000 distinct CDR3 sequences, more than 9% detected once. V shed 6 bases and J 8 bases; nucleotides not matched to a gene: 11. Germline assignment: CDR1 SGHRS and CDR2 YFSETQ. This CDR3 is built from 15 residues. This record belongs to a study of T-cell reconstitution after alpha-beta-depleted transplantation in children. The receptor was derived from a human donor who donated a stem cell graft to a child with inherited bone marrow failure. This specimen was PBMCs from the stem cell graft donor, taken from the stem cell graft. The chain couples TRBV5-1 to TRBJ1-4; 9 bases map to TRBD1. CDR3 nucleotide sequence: TGCGCCAGCAAAAAAACAGGGGGCGTTGAGGAAAAACTGTTTTTT. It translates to CASKKTGGVEEKLFF.